The text below deals with one T cell receptor (beta chain). Its antigen is unidentified. These data are taken from a study of siplizumab effects on memory and regulatory T cells. Sequencing was performed with immunoSEQ multiplex PCR; in TCRdb, only in-frame clones are kept and a portion is missing. Seen here are approximately 100,000 clones, over 90% observed once, and the top ten hold around 12%. Study-wide points: Greater diversity than memory cells seemed evident in naive T cells, which also appeared to be major alloresponse contributors. With siplizumab, Treg-derived clones averaged approximately 69% of mappable alloreactive CD4+ clones, versus 26.9% in controls. Neither a naive nor a memory phenotype was assignable to roughly 80-95% of proliferating CD4+ or CD8+ clones.

The CDR3 covers 15 residues. The V segment lost 4 bases and the J segment 7 bases; nucleotides outside the gene matches: 8. The germline V gene has CDR1 SGHTA and CDR2 FQGNSA. This sequence originates from a human donor in good health. This chain uses TRBV7-2 with TRBJ2-2, with 8 bases lining up with TRBD1. Sequenced material: non-Treg CD4+ T cells sorted from blood. The CDR3 coding sequence is TGTGCCAGCAGCTCGAGACAGGGGTTGGGCGGGGAGCTGTTTTTT. Protein product: CASSSRQGLGGELFF.